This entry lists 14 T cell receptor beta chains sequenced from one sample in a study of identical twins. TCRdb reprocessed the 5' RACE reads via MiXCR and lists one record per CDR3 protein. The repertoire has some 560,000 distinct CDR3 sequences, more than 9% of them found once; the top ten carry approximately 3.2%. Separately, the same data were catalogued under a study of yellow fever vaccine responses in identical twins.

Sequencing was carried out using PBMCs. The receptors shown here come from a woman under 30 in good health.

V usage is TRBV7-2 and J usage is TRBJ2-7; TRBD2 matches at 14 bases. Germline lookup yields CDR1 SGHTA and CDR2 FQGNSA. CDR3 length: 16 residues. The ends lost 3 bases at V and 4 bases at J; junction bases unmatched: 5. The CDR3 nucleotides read TGTGCCAGCAGCTTGACTAGCGGGGGGGCCATGTACGAGCAGTACTTC. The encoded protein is CASSLTSGGAMYEQYF.

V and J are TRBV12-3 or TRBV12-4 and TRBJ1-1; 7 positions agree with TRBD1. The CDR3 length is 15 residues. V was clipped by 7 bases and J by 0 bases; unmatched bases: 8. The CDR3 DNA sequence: TGTGCCAGCACCAGCTCCAGGGGGGTGAACACTGAAGCTTTCTTT. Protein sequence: CASTSSRGVNTEAFF.

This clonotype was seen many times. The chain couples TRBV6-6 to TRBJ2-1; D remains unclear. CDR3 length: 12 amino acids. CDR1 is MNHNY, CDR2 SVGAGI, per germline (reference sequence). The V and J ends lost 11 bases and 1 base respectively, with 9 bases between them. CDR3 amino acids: CAGGWSYNEQFF. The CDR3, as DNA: TGTGCCGGTGGGTGGTCCTACAATGAGCAGTTCTTC.

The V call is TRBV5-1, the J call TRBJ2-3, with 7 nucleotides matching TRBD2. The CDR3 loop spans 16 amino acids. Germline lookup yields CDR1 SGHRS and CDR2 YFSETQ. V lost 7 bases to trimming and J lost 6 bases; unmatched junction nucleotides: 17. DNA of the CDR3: TGCGCCAGCGGCGATCCAAGCGGGAAACGACCGGATACGCAGTATTTT. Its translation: CASGDPSGKRPDTQYF. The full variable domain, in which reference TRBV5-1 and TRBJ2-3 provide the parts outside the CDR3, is KAGVTQTPRYLIKTRGQQVTLSCSPISGHRSVSWYQQTPGQGLQFLFEYFSETQRNKGNFPGRFSGRQFSNSRSEMNVSTLELGDSALYLCASGDPSGKRPDTQYFGPGTRLTVL.

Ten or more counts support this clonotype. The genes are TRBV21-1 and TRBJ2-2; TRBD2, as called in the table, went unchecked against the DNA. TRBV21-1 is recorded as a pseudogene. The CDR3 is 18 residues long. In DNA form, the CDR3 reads TGTGCCAGCAGCAGTTGGACTAGCCTTACACTCTACACCGGGGAGCTGTTTTTT. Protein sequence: CASSSWTSLTLYTGELFF.

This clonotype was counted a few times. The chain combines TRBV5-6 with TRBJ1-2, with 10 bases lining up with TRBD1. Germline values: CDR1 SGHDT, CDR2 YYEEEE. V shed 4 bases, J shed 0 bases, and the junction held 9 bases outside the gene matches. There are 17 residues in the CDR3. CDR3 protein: CASSARDRGGSNYGYTF. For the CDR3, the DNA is TGTGCCAGCAGCGCCCGGGACAGGGGTGGTTCTAACTATGGCTACACCTTC.

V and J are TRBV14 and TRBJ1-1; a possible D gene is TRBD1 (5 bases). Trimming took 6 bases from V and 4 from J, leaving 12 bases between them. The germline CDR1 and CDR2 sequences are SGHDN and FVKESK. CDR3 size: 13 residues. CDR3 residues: CASSAGGSTEAFF. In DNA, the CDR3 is TGTGCCAGCAGTGCGGGGGGGAGCACTGAAGCTTTCTTT. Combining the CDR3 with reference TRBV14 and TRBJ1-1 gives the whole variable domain EAGVTQFPSHSVIEKGQTVTLRCDPISGHDNLYWYRRVMGKEIKFLLHFVKESKQDESGMPNNRFLAERTGGTYSTLKVQPAELEDSGVYFCASSAGGSTEAFFGQGTRLTVV.

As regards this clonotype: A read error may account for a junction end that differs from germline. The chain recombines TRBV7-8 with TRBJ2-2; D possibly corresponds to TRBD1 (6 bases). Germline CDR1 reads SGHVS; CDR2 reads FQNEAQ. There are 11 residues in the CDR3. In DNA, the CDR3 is TGTGCCAGCAGCTCGGTTGGACAGCTCGAATTT. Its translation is CASSSVGQLEF.

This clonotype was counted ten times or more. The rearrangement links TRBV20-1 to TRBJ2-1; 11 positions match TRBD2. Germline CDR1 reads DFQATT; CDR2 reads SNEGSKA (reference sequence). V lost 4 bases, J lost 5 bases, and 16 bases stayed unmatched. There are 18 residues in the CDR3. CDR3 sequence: CSAMGSSSGRTLHNEQFF. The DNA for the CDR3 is TGCAGTGCTATGGGGTCCTCTAGCGGGAGGACCCTACACAATGAGCAGTTCTTC.

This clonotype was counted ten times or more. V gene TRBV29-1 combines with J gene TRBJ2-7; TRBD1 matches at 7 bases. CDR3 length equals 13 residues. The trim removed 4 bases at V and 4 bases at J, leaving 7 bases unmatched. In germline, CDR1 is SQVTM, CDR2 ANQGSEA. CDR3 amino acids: CSVVWPGQYEQYF. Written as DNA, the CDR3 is TGCAGCGTTGTTTGGCCGGGACAGTACGAGCAGTACTTC.

CDR3 sequence: CASSSLSLTDTQYF. DNA of the CDR3: TGTGCCAGCAGCTCACTCTCGCTCACAGATACGCAGTATTTT. The chain carries TRBV7-2 and TRBJ2-3; unclear D gene. CDR1 and CDR2 from the germline V gene are SGHTA and FQGNSA. CDR3 length: 14 amino acids. Trimming removed 4 bases at V and 2 bases at J, with 10 bases between.

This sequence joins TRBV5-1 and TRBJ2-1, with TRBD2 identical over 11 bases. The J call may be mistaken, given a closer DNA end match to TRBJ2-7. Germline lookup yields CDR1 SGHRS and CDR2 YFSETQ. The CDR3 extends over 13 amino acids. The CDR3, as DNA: TGCGCCAGCAGACTAGCGGGGGCAAATGAGCAGTACTTC. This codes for CASRLAGANEQYF.

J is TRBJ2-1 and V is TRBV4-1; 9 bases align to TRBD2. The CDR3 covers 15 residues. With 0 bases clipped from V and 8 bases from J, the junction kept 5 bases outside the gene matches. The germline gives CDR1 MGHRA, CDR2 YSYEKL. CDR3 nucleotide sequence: TGCGCCAGCAGCCAAGAGGGACTAGCAGGGTATGAGCAGTTCTTC. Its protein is CASSQEGLAGYEQFF.

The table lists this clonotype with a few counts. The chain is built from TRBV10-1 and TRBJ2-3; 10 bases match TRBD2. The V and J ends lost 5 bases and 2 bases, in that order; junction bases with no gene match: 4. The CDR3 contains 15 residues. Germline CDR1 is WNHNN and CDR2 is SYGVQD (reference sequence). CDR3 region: CASSLAGVNTDTQYF. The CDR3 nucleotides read TGCGCCAGCAGTCTAGCGGGGGTCAACACAGATACGCAGTATTTT.